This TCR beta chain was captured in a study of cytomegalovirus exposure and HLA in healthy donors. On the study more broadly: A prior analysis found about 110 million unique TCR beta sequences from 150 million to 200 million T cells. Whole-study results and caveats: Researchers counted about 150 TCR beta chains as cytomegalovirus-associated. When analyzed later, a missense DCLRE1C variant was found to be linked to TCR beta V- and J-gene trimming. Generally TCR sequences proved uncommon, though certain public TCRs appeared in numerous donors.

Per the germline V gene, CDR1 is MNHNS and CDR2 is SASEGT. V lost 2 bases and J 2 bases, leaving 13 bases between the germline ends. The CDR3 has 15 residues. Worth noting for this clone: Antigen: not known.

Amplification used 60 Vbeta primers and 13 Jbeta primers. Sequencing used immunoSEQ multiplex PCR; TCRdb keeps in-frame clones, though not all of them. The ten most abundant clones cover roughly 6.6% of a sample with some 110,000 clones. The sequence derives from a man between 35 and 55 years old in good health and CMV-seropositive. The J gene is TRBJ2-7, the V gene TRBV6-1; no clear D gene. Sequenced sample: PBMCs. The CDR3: CASSERFATTYEQYF. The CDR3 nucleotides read TGTGCCAGCAGTGAAAGGTTCGCAACTACCTACGAGCAGTACTTC.